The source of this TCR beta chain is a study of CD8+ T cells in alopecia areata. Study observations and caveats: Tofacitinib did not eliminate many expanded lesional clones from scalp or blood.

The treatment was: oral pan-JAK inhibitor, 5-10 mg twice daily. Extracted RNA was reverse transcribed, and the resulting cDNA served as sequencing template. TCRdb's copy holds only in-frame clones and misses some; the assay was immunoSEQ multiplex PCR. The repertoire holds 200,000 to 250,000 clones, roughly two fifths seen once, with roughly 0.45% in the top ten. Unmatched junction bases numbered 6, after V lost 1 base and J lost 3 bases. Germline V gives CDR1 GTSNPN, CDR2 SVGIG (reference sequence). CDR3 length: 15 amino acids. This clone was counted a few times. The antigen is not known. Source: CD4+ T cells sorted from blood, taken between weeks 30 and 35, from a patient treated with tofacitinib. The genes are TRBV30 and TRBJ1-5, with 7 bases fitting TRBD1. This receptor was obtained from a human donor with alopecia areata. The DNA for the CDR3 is TGTGCCTGGAGTGGTAGGGGGCTTTTCAATCAGCCCCAGCATTTT. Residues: CAWSGRGLFNQPQHF.